This T cell receptor beta chain came from a study of blood T cell repertoires in COVID-19. Study at large: The origin of the acute and convalescent COVID-19 samples was the United States, Italy and Spain. Sources were T cells, B-cell-depleted T cells, or PBMCs; the material itself was cDNA or gDNA.

Clones were sequenced by immunoSEQ multiplex PCR, and TCRdb holds only the in-frame ones, with some missing. The sample holds roughly 220,000 clones, 85% to 90% seen once. J was trimmed by 4 bases and V by 2 bases; bases with no gene match: 7. Germline V lookup: CDR1 SGHRS, CDR2 YFSETQ. The CDR3 covers 15 residues. The J gene is TRBJ2-3, the V gene TRBV5-1, with 7 bases fitting TRBD1. This receptor was identified in a woman aged 18-29 years in a cohort exposed to, infected with or recovered from COVID-19 (not recorded which). The sample taken for sequencing was PBMCs or T cells enriched from blood (not recorded which). CDR3 protein: CASSFRQGRADTQYF. The CDR3, as DNA: TGCGCCAGCAGCTTCCGACAGGGAAGGGCAGATACGCAGTATTTT.